These T cell receptor beta chains were read from a single sample in a study of blood T cell repertoires in COVID-19. Produced via immunoSEQ multiplex PCR; TCRdb's table is partial and in-frame only. Found here are 100,000 to 150,000 clones, about nine tenths of them singletons; the top ten hold about 4%. Sequencing was performed on peripheral blood. The receptors originated from a man in his forties or fifties with active COVID-19. The CDR3 runs from the conserved cysteine through the conserved F or W. A D gene is named only where the DNA matches it firmly. Clone size is given for some rows only: seen once, a few or many times, or a class if the clone is expanded.

DNA: TGTGCCAGCAGCTTGCAGGGGACGGACACCGGGGAGCTGTTTTTT; CDR3: CASSLQGTDTGELFF; V: TRBV5-4; D: .; length: 15; J: TRBJ2-2; size: .
DNA: TGTGCCAGCAGCCAGGGGGGTACTAGCGGGAGAGATACGCAGTATTTT; CDR3: CASSQGGTSGRDTQYF; V: TRBV4-2; D: TRBD2; length: 16; J: TRBJ2-3; size: .
DNA: TGTGCCACCAGTGACCCCAGGGGGAACCACAATGAGCAGTTCTTC; CDR3: CATSDPRGNHNEQFF; V: TRBV24-1; D: TRBD1; length: 15; J: TRBJ2-1; size: once
DNA: TGTGCCACTCGACTAGCGGGGGGAGACACCGGGGAGCTGTTTTTT; CDR3: CATRLAGGDTGELFF; V: TRBV10-3; D: TRBD2; length: 15; J: TRBJ2-2; size: .
DNA: TGTGCCAGCAGCTCAAATTCCGGACAGTCAACTAATGAAAAACTGTTTTTT; CDR3: CASSSNSGQSTNEKLFF; V: TRBV7-9; D: .; length: 17; J: TRBJ1-4; size: .
DNA: TGTGCCTGGAGAAGACTAGCGGACACAGATACGCAGTATTTT; CDR3: CAWRRLADTDTQYF; V: TRBV30; D: TRBD2; length: 14; J: TRBJ2-3; size: once
DNA: TGCGCCAGCCGGGGTTTAAAAGAGACCCAGTACTTC; CDR3: CASRGLKETQYF; V: TRBV5-1; D: .; length: 12; J: TRBJ2-5; size: .
DNA: TGTGCCTGGAGCCTATATCAGGGCAATCAGCCCCAGCATTTT; CDR3: CAWSLYQGNQPQHF; V: TRBV30; D: .; length: 14; J: TRBJ1-5; size: .
DNA: TGCGCCAGCAGCTTCGGGACTAGCGTACCTTTGGTATGGTACGAGCAGTACTTC; CDR3: CASSFGTSVPLVWYEQYF; V: TRBV5-1; D: TRBD2; length: 18; J: TRBJ2-7; size: .
DNA: TGTGCCACCAGCAGAGATATCGGGGGAGGGGGTCAGCCCCAGCATTTT; CDR3: CATSRDIGGGGQPQHF; V: TRBV15; D: .; length: 16; J: TRBJ1-5; size: .
DNA: TGTGCCACCAGTGATTCCCGCGCGGGACGATACAATGAGCAGTTCTTC; CDR3: CATSDSRAGRYNEQFF; V: TRBV24-1; D: .; length: 16; J: TRBJ2-1; size: .
DNA: TGTGCCAGCAGTCACAGAATCTCTGGAAACACCATATATTTT; CDR3: CASSHRISGNTIYF; V: TRBV6-6; D: .; length: 14; J: TRBJ1-3; size: .
DNA: TGTGCCAGCAGCGCCCGGGCTGAGGGAAGTACTGAAGCTTTCTTT; CDR3: CASSARAEGSTEAFF; V: TRBV9; D: .; length: 15; J: TRBJ1-1; size: .
DNA: TGTGCCAGCAGCTCCCCCCGAGGGCGGAACACTGAAGCTTTCTTT; CDR3: CASSSPRGRNTEAFF; V: TRBV9; D: .; length: 15; J: TRBJ1-1; size: .